This T cell receptor beta chain came from a study of OX40 agonist ivuxolimab in advanced cancers. Study-level information: With ivuxolimab, an agonistic anti-OX40 (CD134) antibody, patients were treated. With a range of roughly 20 to 80, age averaged roughly 60 years, and around 80% were male.

Germline CDR1 and CDR2: MDHEN and SYDVKM. The CDR3 length is 15 residues. The V and J ends lost 3 bases and 2 bases, in that order; junction bases with no gene match: 4. Clones were sequenced by immunoSEQ multiplex PCR, and TCRdb holds only the in-frame ones, with some missing. The repertoire holds 70,000 to 95,000 clones, with about 91% as singletons. This chain joins TRBV28 and TRBJ2-5; 9 nucleotides line up with TRBD2. The origin of this receptor is an adult with an advanced solid tumor such as melanoma, head and neck, liver or kidney cancer. The source was CD4+ or CD8+ T cells sorted from blood, collected in a trial of the OX40 agonist ivuxolimab. Here the CDR3 DNA reads TGTGCCAGCAGTTTGCAGCTAGCGGGACAAGAGACCCAGTACTTC. Residues: CASSLQLAGQETQYF.